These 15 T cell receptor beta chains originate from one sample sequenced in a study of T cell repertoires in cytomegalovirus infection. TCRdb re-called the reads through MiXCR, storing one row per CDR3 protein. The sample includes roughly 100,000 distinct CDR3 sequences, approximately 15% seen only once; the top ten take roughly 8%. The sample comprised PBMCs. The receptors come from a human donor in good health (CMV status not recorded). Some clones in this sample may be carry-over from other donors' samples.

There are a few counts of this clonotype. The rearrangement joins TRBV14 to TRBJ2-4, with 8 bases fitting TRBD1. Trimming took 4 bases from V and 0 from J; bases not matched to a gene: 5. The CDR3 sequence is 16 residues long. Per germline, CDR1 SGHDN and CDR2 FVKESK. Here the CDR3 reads CASSPRQGLAKNIQYF. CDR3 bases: TGTGCCAGCAGCCCACGACAGGGGCTAGCCAAAAACATTCAGTACTTC.

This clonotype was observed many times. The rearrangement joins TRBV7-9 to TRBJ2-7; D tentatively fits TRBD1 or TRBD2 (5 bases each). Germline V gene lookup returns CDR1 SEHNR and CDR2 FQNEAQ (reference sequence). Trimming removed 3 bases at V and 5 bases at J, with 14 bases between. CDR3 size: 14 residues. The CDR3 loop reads CASSFRDASDEQYF. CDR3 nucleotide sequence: TGTGCCAGCAGCTTCCGGGACGCCAGCGACGAGCAGTACTTC.

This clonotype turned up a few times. Here the CDR3 reads CSVVAGARSTEAFF. In DNA, the CDR3 is TGCAGCGTTGTCGCAGGGGCGAGGAGCACTGAAGCTTTCTTT. The chain combines TRBV29-1 with TRBJ1-1; D is possibly TRBD1 (6 bases). Trimming cost V 4 bases and J 4 bases, with 16 bases left between them. CDR3 length: 14 residues. CDR1 and CDR2 from the germline V gene are SQVTM and ANQGSEA.

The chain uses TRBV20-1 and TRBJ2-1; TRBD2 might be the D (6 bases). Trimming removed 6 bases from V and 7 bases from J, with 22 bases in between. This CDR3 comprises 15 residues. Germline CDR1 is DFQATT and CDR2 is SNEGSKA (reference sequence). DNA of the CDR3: TGCAGTGCCTTGCGCGGGGCCCCCACGGGGAATGAGCAGTTCTTC. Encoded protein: CSALRGAPTGNEQFF.

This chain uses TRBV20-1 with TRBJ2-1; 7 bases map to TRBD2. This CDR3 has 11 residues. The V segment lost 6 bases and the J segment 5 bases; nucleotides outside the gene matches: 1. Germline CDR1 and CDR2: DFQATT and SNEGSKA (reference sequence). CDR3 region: CSARGDNEQFF. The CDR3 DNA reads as TGCAGTGCCCGGGGGGACAATGAGCAGTTCTTC.

Written as DNA, the CDR3 is TGTGCCAGCAGACAATATCGACTGGAAGCTTTCTTT. Residues: CASRQYRLEAFF. The V call is TRBV14, the J call TRBJ1-1; D remains ambiguous. Germline V CDR1 and CDR2: SGHDN, FVKESK. CDR3 length equals 12 residues. Trimming removed 6 bases from V and 8 bases from J, with 13 bases in between. The whole variable domain, remainder taken from reference TRBV14 and TRBJ1-1, is EAGVTQFPSHSVIEKGQTVTLRCDPISGHDNLYWYRRVMGKEIKFLLHFVKESKQDESGMPNNRFLAERTGGTYSTLKVQPAELEDSGVYFCASRQYRLEAFFGQGTRLTVV.

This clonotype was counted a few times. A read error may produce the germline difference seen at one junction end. The CDR3 region has the DNA TGTGCCAGCAGCCGTGGTTGGGGTAACAATGGCTACACCTTC. Its translation: CASSRGWGNNGYTF. The rearrangement joins TRBV11-1 to TRBJ1-2; D gene unclear. Per germline, CDR1 SGHAT and CDR2 FQDESV (reference sequence). This CDR3 has 14 amino acids. The variable domain in full, completed from reference TRBV11-1 and TRBJ1-2, reads EAEVAQSPRYKITEKSQAVAFWCDPISGHATLYWYRQILGQGPELLVQFQDESVVDDSQLPKDRFSAERLKGVDSTLKIQPAELGDSAMYLCASSRGWGNNGYTFGSGTRLTVV.

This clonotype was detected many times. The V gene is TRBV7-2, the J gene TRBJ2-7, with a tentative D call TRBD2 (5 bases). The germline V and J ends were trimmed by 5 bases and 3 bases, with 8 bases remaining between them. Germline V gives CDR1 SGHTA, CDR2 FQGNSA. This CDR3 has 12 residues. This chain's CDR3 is CASSPLGYEQYF. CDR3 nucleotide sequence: TGTGCCAGCAGCCCACTAGGCTACGAGCAGTACTTC.

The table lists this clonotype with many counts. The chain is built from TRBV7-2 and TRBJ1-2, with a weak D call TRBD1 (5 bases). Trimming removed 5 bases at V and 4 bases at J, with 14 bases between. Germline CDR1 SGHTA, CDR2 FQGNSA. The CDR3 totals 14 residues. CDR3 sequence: CASSRMAGSYGYTF. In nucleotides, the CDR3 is TGTGCCAGCAGCCGAATGGCAGGGAGCTATGGCTACACCTTC.

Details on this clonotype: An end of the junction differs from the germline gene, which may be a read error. This CDR3 reads CASSGRLQGAGGELLF. Written as DNA, the CDR3 is TGTGCCAGCAGTGGGAGACTACAGGGGGCTGGCGGGGAGCTGCTTTTT. V and J are TRBV5-6 and TRBJ2-2; 9 bases fit TRBD1. The CDR3 is 16 amino acids. Germline V gene sequence: CDR1 SGHDT, CDR2 YYEEEE.

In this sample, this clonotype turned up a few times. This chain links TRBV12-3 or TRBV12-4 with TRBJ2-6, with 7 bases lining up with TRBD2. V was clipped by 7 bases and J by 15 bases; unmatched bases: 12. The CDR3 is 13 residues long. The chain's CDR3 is CASTLGQSGGLTF. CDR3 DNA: TGTGCCAGCACCCTAGGCCAGTCGGGAGGCCTGACTTTC.

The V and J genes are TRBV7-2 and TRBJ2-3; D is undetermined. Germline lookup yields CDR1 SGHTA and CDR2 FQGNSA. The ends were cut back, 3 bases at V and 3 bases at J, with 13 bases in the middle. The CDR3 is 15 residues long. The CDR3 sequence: CASSFQLNGTDTQYF. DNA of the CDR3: TGTGCCAGCAGCTTCCAGCTAAATGGGACAGATACGCAGTATTTT.

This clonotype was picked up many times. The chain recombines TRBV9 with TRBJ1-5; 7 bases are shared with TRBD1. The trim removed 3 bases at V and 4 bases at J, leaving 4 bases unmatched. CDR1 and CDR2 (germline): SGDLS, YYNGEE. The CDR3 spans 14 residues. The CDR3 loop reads CASSDGTENQPQHF. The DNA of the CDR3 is TGTGCCAGCAGCGACGGGACAGAAAATCAGCCCCAGCATTTT.

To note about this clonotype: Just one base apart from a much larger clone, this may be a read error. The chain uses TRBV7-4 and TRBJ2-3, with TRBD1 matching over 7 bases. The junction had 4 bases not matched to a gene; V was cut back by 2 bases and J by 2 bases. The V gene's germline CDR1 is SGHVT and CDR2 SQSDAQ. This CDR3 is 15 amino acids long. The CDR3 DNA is TGTGCCAGCAGCTTAAGGACAGGAGCCACAGATACGCAGTATTTT. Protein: CASSLRTGATDTQYF.

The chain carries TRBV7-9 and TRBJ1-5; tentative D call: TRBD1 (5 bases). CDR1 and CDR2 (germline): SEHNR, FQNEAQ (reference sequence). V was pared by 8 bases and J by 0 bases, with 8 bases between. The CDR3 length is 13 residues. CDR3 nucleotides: TGTGCCAGCGCTGGGGGTAGCAATCAGCCCCAGCATTTT. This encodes CASAGGSNQPQHF. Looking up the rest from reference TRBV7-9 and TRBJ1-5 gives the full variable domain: DTGVSQNPRHKITKRGQNVTFRCDPISEHNRLYWYRQTLGQGPEFLTYFQNEAQLEKSRLLSDRFSAERPKGSFSTLEIQRTEQGDSAMYLCASAGGSNQPQHFGDGTRLSIL.